Each of the 29 T cell receptor beta chains below was sequenced from the same sample in a study of cytomegalovirus exposure and HLA in healthy donors. The PCR had 60 Vbeta and 13 Jbeta primers. Sequencing was performed with immunoSEQ multiplex PCR; in TCRdb, only in-frame clones are kept and a portion is missing. This table holds about 180,000 clones, 75% to 85% found once. Sequencing was performed on PBMCs. These receptors all stem from a man aged 18 to 30 in good health and CMV-seronegative.

The chain uses TRBV15 and TRBJ1-1; D remains ambiguous. From germline, CDR1 is LNHNV and CDR2 YYDKDF (reference sequence). Trimming took 4 bases from V and 4 from J, leaving 10 bases between them. This CDR3 contains 13 residues. This chain's CDR3 is CATSIDLSTEAFF. The CDR3 nucleotides read TGTGCCACCAGCATAGATCTCTCCACTGAAGCTTTCTTT.

This clone was detected only a few times. The gene calls are TRBV6-5 and TRBJ1-4; possibly TRBD1 for D (5 bases). CDR1 and CDR2 from the germline V gene are MNHEY and SVGAGI. Trimming stripped 6 bases from V and 4 bases from J, with 12 bases between. The CDR3 is 14 residues long. The CDR3 protein is CASSLGLFNEKLFF. The CDR3 DNA follows: TGTGCCAGCAGCCTGGGGCTGTTTAATGAAAAACTGTTTTTT.

The CDR3 nucleotides are TGTGCCAGCAGCCCGGCTCGACGGGATGGCTACACCTTC. Its protein product is CASSPARRDGYTF. The J gene is TRBJ1-2, the V gene TRBV7-9; no reliable D call. Trimming cost V 5 bases and J 6 bases, with 13 bases left between them. Germline V gene sequence: CDR1 SEHNR, CDR2 FQNEAQ (reference sequence). The CDR3 spans 13 residues.

The V call is TRBV19, the J call TRBJ1-2, with D perhaps matching TRBD1 (5 bases). Looked up from germline, CDR1 is LNHDA and CDR2 is SQIVND (reference sequence). The germline V and J ends were trimmed by 2 bases and 7 bases, with 17 bases remaining between them. The CDR3 is 15 amino acids. For the CDR3, the DNA is TGTGCCAGTAGTATATGGGGCACGCACTTGGTTGGCTACACCTTC. Amino acid sequence: CASSIWGTHLVGYTF.

This clone was counted only a few times. The chain couples TRBV6-4 to TRBJ1-1, with D tentatively TRBD1 (5 bases). Germline assignment: CDR1 MRHNA and CDR2 SNTAGT. Trimming cost V 6 bases and J 4 bases, with 12 bases left between them. CDR3 length: 13 amino acids. The CDR3 sequence is CASRLTVATEAFF. Written as DNA, the CDR3 is TGTGCCAGCAGATTGACAGTTGCCACTGAAGCTTTCTTT.

The gene calls are TRBV19 and TRBJ1-2, with D tentatively TRBD1 (6 bases). The CDR3 sequence is 16 residues long. Trimming removed 3 bases at V and 3 bases at J, with 17 bases between. Germline lookup yields CDR1 LNHDA and CDR2 SQIVND (reference sequence). The CDR3 bases are TGTGCCAGTAGTATGGATACAGGGAAGGTAGACTATGGCTACACCTTC. Translating gives CASSMDTGKVDYGYTF.

This clone was found once. This sequence joins TRBV4-2 and TRBJ2-5; the D gene is possibly TRBD2 (7 bases). The CDR3 totals 16 residues. Germline V gives CDR1 LGHNA, CDR2 YNFKEQ. V was trimmed by 0 bases and J by 4 bases, leaving 15 bases between them. The chain's CDR3 is CASSQEMTGGLETQYF. CDR3 nucleotides: TGTGCCAGCAGCCAAGAGATGACCGGGGGGCTAGAGACCCAGTACTTC.

This chain joins TRBV28 and TRBJ2-1; tentatively, D is TRBD2 (6 bases). V was shortened by 2 bases and J by 3 bases, with 11 bases between the two germline ends. The CDR3 runs 15 residues. Looked up from germline, CDR1 is MDHEN and CDR2 is SYDVKM. CDR3 coding DNA: TGTGCCAGCAGTTTACAGGGCGGGAACTACAATGAGCAGTTCTTC. This encodes CASSLQGGNYNEQFF. The variable domain in full, with the rest retrieved from reference TRBV28 and TRBJ2-1, is DVKVTQSSRYLVKRTGEKVFLECVQDMDHENMFWYRQDPGLGLRLIYFSYDVKMKEKGDIPEGYSVSREKKERFSLILESASTNQTSMYLCASSLQGGNYNEQFFGPGTRLTVL.

This clone was seen only once. V is TRBV18 and J is TRBJ1-6; D call uncertain. CDR3 length: 14 amino acids. V was clipped by 0 bases and J by 6 bases, with 6 bases between them. The germline CDR1 and CDR2 sequences are KGHSH and LQKENI. CDR3 nucleotide sequence: TGTGCCAGCTCACCACCTACGGTTAATTCACCCCTCCACTTT. Amino acid sequence: CASSPPTVNSPLHF.

J is TRBJ2-7 and V is TRBV9, with 9 bases that match TRBD2. Per germline, CDR1 SGDLS and CDR2 YYNGEE. V gave up 4 bases and J gave up 0 bases; unmatched junction bases: 14. The CDR3 length is 18 residues. The CDR3, as DNA: TGTGCCAGCAGCCCCGCTGGGGCTAGCGGGGTGTTCTCCTACGAGCAGTACTTC. Translating gives CASSPAGASGVFSYEQYF. The whole variable domain, remainder taken from reference TRBV9 and TRBJ2-7, is DSGVTQTPKHLITATGQRVTLRCSPRSGDLSVYWYQQSLDQGLQFLIQYYNGEERAKGNILERFSAQQFPDLHSELNLSSLELGDSALYFCASSPAGASGVFSYEQYFGPGTRLTVT.

The table lists this clone with a count of one. This chain connects TRBV5-4 to TRBJ2-7; possible D gene TRBD2, 6 bases. The CDR3 length is 13 residues. The V gene lost 0 bases and the J gene lost 3 bases, with 7 bases spanning the gap. Looked up from germline, CDR1 is SGHNT and CDR2 is YYREEE (reference sequence). The CDR3 nucleotides are TGTGCCAGCAGCTTGGGGGGGGTCTACGAGCAGTACTTC. Amino acids: CASSLGGVYEQYF.

The rearrangement joins TRBV5-1 to TRBJ1-2, with D perhaps TRBD1 (6 bases). Germline V gene data show CDR1 as SGHRS and CDR2 as YFSETQ. The V and J ends lost 2 bases and 13 bases respectively, with 18 bases between them. The CDR3 totals 13 residues. The CDR3 sequence: CASSFRRGLPSTF. CDR3 sequence (DNA): TGCGCCAGCAGCTTCCGCAGGGGCCTTCCGAGCACCTTC.

The chain carries TRBV5-1 and TRBJ2-2; D call uncertain. Germline V gene data show CDR1 as SGHRS and CDR2 as YFSETQ. V lost 0 bases and J 0 bases, leaving 12 bases between the germline ends. CDR3 size: 17 residues. The chain's CDR3 is CASSLVDGGANTGELFF. In DNA, the CDR3 is TGCGCCAGCAGCTTGGTCGATGGCGGCGCGAACACCGGGGAGCTGTTTTTT.

The chain links TRBV6-1 to TRBJ2-3; D may be TRBD2 (6 bases). Germline assignment: CDR1 MNHNS and CDR2 SASEGT. Between the trimmed V and J ends, which lost 4 bases and 4 bases, there was a span of 15 bases. The CDR3 has 15 amino acids. CDR3 region: CASSVLAAGPDTQYF. In DNA form, the CDR3 reads TGTGCCAGCAGTGTGTTAGCGGCCGGCCCAGATACGCAGTATTTT.

This clone was seen only once. The rearrangement joins TRBV28 to TRBJ1-1; D unclear. The CDR3 covers 14 residues. V lost 5 bases and J lost 2, with 12 bases in between. CDR1 and CDR2 (germline): MDHEN, SYDVKM. The CDR3 region is CASSPRRENTEAFF. The CDR3 DNA follows: TGTGCCAGCAGTCCAAGACGGGAAAACACTGAAGCTTTCTTT.

The chain carries TRBV18 and TRBJ1-6, with a tentative D call TRBD1 (6 bases). From germline, CDR1 is KGHSH and CDR2 LQKENI. The CDR3 length is 16 residues. The V end was cut by 4 bases, the J end by 10 bases, with 20 bases between. The CDR3 reads CASSLTGSGEPSPLHF. Here the CDR3 DNA reads TGTGCCAGCTCACTCACCGGGTCAGGGGAACCATCACCCCTCCACTTT.

This clone came up a few times. The V call is TRBV19, the J call TRBJ2-1; 7 bases fit TRBD2. The CDR3 is made up of 14 amino acids. The V gene's germline CDR1 is LNHDA and CDR2 SQIVND (reference sequence). The junction had 5 bases not matched to a gene; V was cut back by 5 bases and J by 4 bases. CDR3 sequence reads: CASSRSGQYNEQFF. The CDR3 DNA reads as TGTGCCAGTAGTCGTAGCGGGCAATACAATGAGCAGTTCTTC.

The chain couples TRBV9 to TRBJ2-1; TRBD2 matches 7 bases. Unmatched junction bases numbered 4, after V lost 3 bases and J lost 10 bases. Germline V gives CDR1 SGDLS, CDR2 YYNGEE. The CDR3 runs to 12 residues. The CDR3 DNA sequence: TGTGCCAGCAGCGCGGGAGGCATCGAGCAGTTCTTC. It encodes CASSAGGIEQFF.

This chain links TRBV9 with TRBJ2-3, with 11 bases that match TRBD2. The CDR3 is 17 amino acids. Trimming cost V 2 bases and J 2 bases; bases outside gene matches: 7. CDR1 and CDR2 (germline): SGDLS, YYNGEE. The CDR3 is CASSVNPLAGDTDTQYF. The CDR3 DNA follows: TGTGCCAGCAGCGTTAACCCACTAGCGGGGGACACAGATACGCAGTATTTT.

The chain recombines TRBV28 with TRBJ2-5, with D perhaps TRBD2 (5 bases). Germline loops: CDR1 MDHEN, CDR2 SYDVKM. V shed 5 bases and J shed 7 bases, with 14 bases lying between them. The CDR3 covers 13 residues. The CDR3 protein is CASSTGLWGTQYF. DNA of the CDR3: TGTGCCAGCAGTACCGGACTGTGGGGGACCCAGTACTTC.

This clone appeared a few times. This chain joins TRBV12-1 and TRBJ2-1; the table's D call, TRBD2, was not checked against the DNA. TRBV12-1 corresponds to a pseudogene. The CDR3 contains 16 residues. CDR3 loop: CASSGTSGSSYNEQFF. CDR3 DNA: TGTGCCAGCTCCGGGACTAGCGGGAGCTCCTACAATGAGCAGTTCTTC.

The V gene is TRBV2, the J gene TRBJ2-7, with 7 bases that match TRBD2. V shed 7 bases and J 0 bases; nucleotides not matched to a gene: 6. Germline loops: CDR1 SNHLY, CDR2 FYNNEI. CDR3 length equals 14 residues. CDR3 coding DNA: TGTGCCAGCATCCTCACTAGCGCCTCCTACGAGCAGTACTTC. It specifies CASILTSASYEQYF.

This chain links TRBV9 with TRBJ2-3; TRBD1 matches 8 bases. There are 14 residues in the CDR3. The J segment lost 5 bases and the V segment lost 2 bases, leaving 4 bases of the junction unmatched. Germline V gene lookup returns CDR1 SGDLS and CDR2 YYNGEE. The CDR3 protein is CASSVQGAGDTQYF. CDR3 nucleotide sequence: TGTGCCAGCAGCGTCCAGGGGGCGGGAGATACGCAGTATTTT.

This clone came up a few times. The chain joins TRBV30 to TRBJ2-7; 11 bases fit TRBD2. The CDR3 runs 13 residues. Germline-derived CDR1 and CDR2 are GTSNPN and SVGIG (reference sequence). J lost 3 bases, V lost 6 bases, and 4 bases had no gene match. CDR3 sequence reads: CACEGLAVYEQYF. CDR3 nucleotides: TGTGCCTGTGAGGGACTAGCGGTCTACGAGCAGTACTTC. Combining the CDR3 with reference TRBV30 and TRBJ2-7 gives the whole variable domain SQTIHQWPATLVQPVGSPLSLECTVEGTSNPNLYWYRQAAGRGLQLLFYSVGIGQISSEVPQNLSASRPQDRQFILSSKKLLLSDSGFYLCACEGLAVYEQYFGPGTRLTVT.

A single count supports this clone. The chain links TRBV4-1 to TRBJ2-7; 14 bases line up with TRBD2. Trimming removed 3 bases from V and 4 bases from J; junction bases left unmatched: 5. This CDR3 has 16 amino acids. Germline CDR1 and CDR2: MGHRA and YSYEKL. CDR3 protein: CASSQGTSGSFYEQYF. The CDR3 nucleotides read TGCGCCAGCAGCCAGGGGACTAGCGGGAGTTTTTACGAGCAGTACTTC.

V is TRBV20-1 and J is TRBJ2-3, with a tentative D call TRBD1 (5 bases). This CDR3 contains 11 residues. V was cut by 5 bases and J by 4 bases, with 7 bases left in between. CDR1 and CDR2 (germline): DFQATT, SNEGSKA (reference sequence). CDR3 sequence reads: CSAGAADTQYF. Written as DNA, the CDR3 is TGCAGTGCTGGGGCCGCAGATACGCAGTATTTT.

This clone was found once. The chain recombines TRBV27 with TRBJ1-6; no reliable D call. The V end lost 4 bases, the J end lost 0 bases, and 7 bases lay between the germline ends. CDR3 length equals 15 residues. Germline V CDR1 and CDR2: MNHEY, SMNVEV (reference sequence). This CDR3 is CASSSGSSYNSPLHF. The CDR3 DNA follows: TGTGCCAGCAGTTCGGGGAGCTCCTATAATTCACCCCTCCACTTT.

The gene calls are TRBV6-4 and TRBJ1-4, with a weak D call TRBD1 (6 bases). Trimming took 6 bases from V and 8 from J, leaving 19 bases between them. CDR1 and CDR2 from the germline V gene are MRHNA and SNTAGT. The CDR3 is 15 amino acids. The CDR3 DNA follows: TGTGCCAGCAGCGAATCTACAGGGATGGGCGAAAAACTGTTTTTT. This gives the protein CASSESTGMGEKLFF.

The V call is TRBV14, the J call TRBJ1-2; D not certain. Germline values: CDR1 SGHDN, CDR2 FVKESK. The CDR3 sequence is 13 residues long. V was trimmed by 0 bases and J by 2 bases, leaving 4 bases between them. CDR3 nucleotide sequence: TGTGCCAGCAGCCAAGATCTGAACTATGGCTACACCTTC. Encoded protein: CASSQDLNYGYTF.